Shown below are 31 T cell receptor beta chains from a single sample sequenced in a study of CXCR3-negative and CXCR3-positive naive CD8 T cells (dated by TCRdb to between 2018 and 2021). Instrument used: NextSeq 550. The Human TCR Profiling Kit (MiLaboratory) was used to prepare UMI-labeled 5' RACE TRB cDNA libraries. Following reprocessing of the reads by TCRdb, the data hold one row per CDR3 protein sequence and no DNA is available. This sample's listing comprises around 80,000 distinct CDR3 sequences. The top ten hold roughly 0.59% of the sample. What the work shows at the level of the full study, not this receptor alone: TRB CDR3s from CXCR3-positive naive cells showed higher hydrophobicity (lower Kidera factor 4), lower energy, and higher strength and volume indices than CXCR3-negative naive cells.

Their recognized antigens are unknown. Sequencing was performed on naive CXCR3+ CD8+ T cells from blood. Explained via the paper, the cell subset or site label denotes: CD45RO-CCR7+CD27+CD95- naive CD8+ T cells expressing CXCR3 (TNR3+). All receptors come from a human donor in good health. Some clones in this sample may be carry-over from other donors' samples.

V gene TRBV29-1 combines with J gene TRBJ2-7. The CDR3 runs 12 residues. Germline values: CDR1 SQVTM, CDR2 ANQGSEA. The CDR3 sequence is CSVVGWSGEQYF.

The rearrangement joins TRBV4-3 to TRBJ2-1; TCRdb designates TRBD2, a call that cannot be tested without DNA. Germline-derived CDR1 and CDR2 are LGHNA and YSLEER. This CDR3 region has 15 residues. CDR3 protein: CASSPTYSGLGEQFF.

The chain carries TRBV11-1 and TRBJ2-7; the D call of TRBD1 rests on TCRdb alone, since no DNA is present to check it. In germline, CDR1 is SGHAT, CDR2 FQDESV (reference sequence). There are 15 residues in the CDR3. This chain's CDR3 is CASSLGAGDGDEQYF.

The chain couples TRBV7-9 to TRBJ2-7; the D call of TRBD1 rests on TCRdb alone, since no DNA is present to check it. This CDR3 has 16 amino acids. CDR1 and CDR2 from the germline V gene are SEHNR and FQNEAQ (reference sequence). This chain's CDR3 is CASSFTGGADIYEQYF. The whole variable domain, remainder taken from reference TRBV7-9 and TRBJ2-7, is DTGVSQNPRHKITKRGQNVTFRCDPISEHNRLYWYRQTLGQGPEFLTYFQNEAQLEKSRLLSDRFSAERPKGSFSTLEIQRTEQGDSAMYLCASSFTGGADIYEQYFGPGTRLTVT.

The J gene is TRBJ2-3, the V gene TRBV28; TCRdb names TRBD1, which stays unverified in the absence of DNA. This CDR3 has 15 residues. Germline CDR1 MDHEN, CDR2 SYDVKM. CDR3 sequence reads: CASSLQGARTDTQYF.

This sequence joins TRBV3-1 and TRBJ2-1. The CDR3 has 12 residues. CDR1 is LGHDT, CDR2 YNNKEL, per germline (reference sequence). Here the CDR3 reads CASSQRATEQFF.

The rearrangement uses TRBV29-1 and TRBJ1-1; TCRdb's D call of TRBD1 is untestable without DNA. The CDR3 loop spans 12 amino acids. Germline lookup yields CDR1 SQVTM and CDR2 ANQGSEA. The chain's CDR3 is CSATPGGTEAFF.

V usage is TRBV20-1 and J usage is TRBJ2-1. The length of the CDR3 is 13 residues. Germline CDR1 is DFQATT and CDR2 is SNEGSKA (reference sequence). The CDR3 sequence: CSAREVSYNEQFF.

The chain combines TRBV29-1 with TRBJ2-1; TCRdb's D gene call, TRBD1, goes unchecked for lack of DNA. This CDR3 is 14 amino acids long. Looked up from germline, CDR1 is SQVTM and CDR2 is ANQGSEA. The CDR3 region is CSALDRDPYNEQFF.

The chain uses TRBV28 and TRBJ2-2; TCRdb names TRBD1, which stays unverified in the absence of DNA. Germline V CDR1 and CDR2: MDHEN, SYDVKM. This CDR3 spans 15 amino acids. The chain's CDR3 is CASSPGTANAGELFF. Variable domain in full (rest from reference TRBV28 and TRBJ2-2): DVKVTQSSRYLVKRTGEKVFLECVQDMDHENMFWYRQDPGLGLRLIYFSYDVKMKEKGDIPEGYSVSREKKERFSLILESASTNQTSMYLCASSPGTANAGELFFGEGSRLTVL.

V is TRBV7-9 and J is TRBJ2-2; TCRdb lists TRBD1, though no DNA is available to test this call. Germline CDR1 SEHNR, CDR2 FQNEAQ (reference sequence). The CDR3 covers 15 residues. This CDR3 reads CASSGTGSDTGELFF. Full variable domain (remainder filled in from reference TRBV7-9 and TRBJ2-2): DTGVSQNPRHKITKRGQNVTFRCDPISEHNRLYWYRQTLGQGPEFLTYFQNEAQLEKSRLLSDRFSAERPKGSFSTLEIQRTEQGDSAMYLCASSGTGSDTGELFFGEGSRLTVL.

The chain employs TRBV7-9 and TRBJ2-2; TCRdb names TRBD2, which stays unverified in the absence of DNA. Germline V gene data show CDR1 as SEHNR and CDR2 as FQNEAQ (reference sequence). This CDR3 region has 15 residues. The CDR3 spells CASSLGWARDGELFF.

The chain carries TRBV15 and TRBJ2-7; TCRdb's D gene call, TRBD2, goes unchecked for lack of DNA. CDR1 is LNHNV and CDR2 is YYDKDF in the germline V gene (reference sequence). CDR3 length equals 15 residues. This CDR3 reads CATSRTGTSSYEQYF.

The V and J genes are TRBV29-1 and TRBJ2-5. Germline V CDR1 and CDR2: SQVTM, ANQGSEA. This CDR3 is 12 amino acids long. The CDR3: CSVEFMQETQYF.

The rearrangement uses TRBV6-6 and TRBJ2-1; the TCRdb D gene call, TRBD1, has no DNA to confirm it. Germline V lookup: CDR1 MNHNY, CDR2 SVGAGI (reference sequence). The CDR3 contains 15 residues. CDR3 amino acids: CASSPTGGRTNEQFF.

V and J are TRBV15 and TRBJ1-1; checking the TCRdb D call of TRBD1 is not possible without DNA. The CDR3 length is 15 residues. Germline CDR1 is LNHNV and CDR2 is YYDKDF (reference sequence). CDR3 residues: CATSRDRGWDTEAFF.

The CDR3 reads CASSFSTIPSYNEQFF. This rearrangement joins TRBV7-6 to TRBJ2-1. Per the germline V gene, CDR1 is SGHVS and CDR2 is FNYEAQ. The CDR3 is 16 amino acids.

The chain carries TRBV29-1 and TRBJ2-7. Germline CDR1 is SQVTM and CDR2 is ANQGSEA. This CDR3 region has 15 residues. CDR3 amino acids: CSVEDRGRGLYEQYF.

The J gene is TRBJ2-2, the V gene TRBV29-1. From germline, CDR1 is SQVTM and CDR2 ANQGSEA. The CDR3 has 13 residues. The chain's CDR3 is CSYPGDNTGELFF.

The rearrangement uses TRBV4-1 and TRBJ2-5; TCRdb outputs TRBD1, but without DNA this stays unchecked. This CDR3 is built from 16 residues. The germline V gene has CDR1 MGHRA and CDR2 YSYEKL. This CDR3 reads CASSQEDWTGEETQYF.

This chain joins TRBV6-6 and TRBJ2-1. This CDR3 is built from 13 residues. Looked up from germline, CDR1 is MNHNY and CDR2 is SVGAGI (reference sequence). CDR3: CASSYSKLGEQFF.

The V gene is TRBV28, the J gene TRBJ2-7; TCRdb indicates TRBD2, and absent DNA this call remains unverified. This CDR3 has 15 residues. CDR1 is MDHEN and CDR2 is SYDVKM in the germline V gene. The chain's CDR3 is CASRWTPRGGGEQYF.

The J gene is TRBJ2-5, the V gene TRBV19. The CDR3 spans 13 residues. Germline V CDR1 and CDR2: LNHDA, SQIVND (reference sequence). The CDR3 loop reads CASSSASQETQYF.

The V gene is TRBV7-3, the J gene TRBJ2-1; TCRdb calls TRBD2, which cannot be checked without DNA. CDR1 and CDR2 from the germline V gene are SGHTA and FQGTGA. The CDR3 consists of 14 residues. CDR3 loop: CASSLVAGVREQFF. The entire variable domain, with the rest obtained from reference TRBV7-3 and TRBJ2-1, is as follows: GAGVSQTPSNKVTEKGKYVELRCDPISGHTALYWYRQSLGQGPEFLIYFQGTGAADDSGLPNDRFFAVRPEGSVSTLKIQRTERGDSAVYLCASSLVAGVREQFFGPGTRLTVL.

CDR3 sequence: CASSFRGGNQPQHF. This chain uses TRBV28 with TRBJ1-5; checking the TCRdb D call of TRBD1 is not possible without DNA. CDR1 is MDHEN and CDR2 is SYDVKM in the germline V gene. CDR3 length equals 14 residues.

The gene calls are TRBV11-2 and TRBJ1-4; the TCRdb call, TRBD1, lacks DNA for checking. Germline CDR1 SGHAT, CDR2 FQNNGV. The CDR3 has 13 amino acids. The CDR3 reads CASSRTVEEKLFF.

The J gene is TRBJ2-1, the V gene TRBV12-3 or TRBV12-4; TCRdb outputs TRBD1, but without DNA this stays unchecked. The CDR3 covers 12 residues. The CDR3 reads CASSTPGNEQFF.

The chain couples TRBV29-1 to TRBJ2-3; TCRdb picks TRBD1, but there is no DNA to check that call. The germline CDR1 and CDR2 sequences are SQVTM and ANQGSEA. The CDR3 runs 14 residues. CDR3 sequence: CSVLRGQSTDTQYF.

V and J are TRBV9 and TRBJ2-7. This CDR3 has 14 residues. The V gene's germline CDR1 is SGDLS and CDR2 YYNGEE. CDR3: CASSVEAGSYEQYF.

CDR3 region: CAINLASTDTQYF. The chain employs TRBV10-3 and TRBJ2-3. Per germline, CDR1 ENHRY and CDR2 SYGVKD. The CDR3 is made up of 13 amino acids.

The gene calls are TRBV28 and TRBJ2-5; TCRdb gives TRBD2 as the D gene, but with no DNA this cannot be confirmed. From germline, CDR1 is MDHEN and CDR2 SYDVKM. The CDR3 runs to 17 residues. CDR3 region: CASSFYSELAGSGTQYF.